The present T cell receptor (beta chain) was sequenced within a study of blood T cells in healthy people across ages. J lost 4 bases, V lost 1 base, and 5 bases had no gene match. CDR3 length equals 16 residues. The germline CDR1 and CDR2 sequences are SGHTA and FQGNSA. Remarks on this clonotype: Its specificity is not known.

Broader study findings: Naive and antigen-experienced cells were not separated, limiting conclusive comparison.

The authors ran a second PCR of about 7 to 11 cycles using a sample-barcoded 5' primer and a J-beta primer mix. TCRdb itself ran the 5' RACE reads through MiXCR, one entry per CDR3 protein. The sample holds around 750,000 distinct CDR3 sequences, 53% seen once. Collection of around 10 milliliters of peripheral blood was performed for each donor. Sequencing was carried out using blood. The chain is built from TRBV7-2 and TRBJ2-2; 8 bases align to TRBD2. This TCR was recovered from an elderly man in good health. CDR3 sequence: CASSLDPGGGTGELFF. In DNA form, the CDR3 reads TGTGCCAGCAGCTTAGACCCGGGAGGGGGCACCGGGGAGCTGTTTTTT.